This T cell receptor beta chain appears in the sequencing data of a study of cytomegalovirus exposure and HLA in healthy donors. In the study overall: Of all 400 or so donors who were genotyped, roughly 81% belonged to the Caucasian-associated ancestry cluster. Study-level findings and limits: Most TCR sequences proved rare, with some public TCRs found in many donors.

The PCR made use of 60 Vbeta and 13 Jbeta primers. Generated by immunoSEQ multiplex PCR, the TCRdb table keeps only in-frame clones and is missing some. The sample has 150,000 to 200,000 clones, approximately 85% seen once. V lost 6 bases and J 3 bases, leaving 9 bases between the germline ends. The CDR3 is 13 residues long. CDR1 and CDR2 (germline): SGHDN, FVKESK. A note on this clone: The antigen is not known.

The chain carries TRBV14 and TRBJ1-5; D may be TRBD1 (5 bases). Sequences were obtained from PBMCs. The TCR was taken from a girl under 18 in good health and CMV-seropositive. The CDR3 DNA reads as TGTGCCAGCAGTCCAGGGTTCAATCAGCCCCAGCATTTT. Amino acid sequence: CASSPGFNQPQHF.